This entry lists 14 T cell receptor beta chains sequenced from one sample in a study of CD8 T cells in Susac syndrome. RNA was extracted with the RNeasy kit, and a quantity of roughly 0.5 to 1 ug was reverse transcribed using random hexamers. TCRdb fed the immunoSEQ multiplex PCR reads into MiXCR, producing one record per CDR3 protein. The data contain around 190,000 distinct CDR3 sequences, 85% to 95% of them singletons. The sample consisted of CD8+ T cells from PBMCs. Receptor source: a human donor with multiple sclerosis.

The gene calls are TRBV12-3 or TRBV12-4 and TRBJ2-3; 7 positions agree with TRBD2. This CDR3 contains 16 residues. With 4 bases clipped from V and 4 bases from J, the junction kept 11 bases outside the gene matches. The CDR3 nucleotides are TGTGCCAGCAGTTCCACCCGGGGGAGGGGCGCAGATACGCAGTATTTT. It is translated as CASSSTRGRGADTQYF.

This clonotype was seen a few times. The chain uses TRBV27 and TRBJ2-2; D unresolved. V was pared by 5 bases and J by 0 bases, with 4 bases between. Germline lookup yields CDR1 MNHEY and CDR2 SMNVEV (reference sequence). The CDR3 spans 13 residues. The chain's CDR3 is CASSPTNTGELFF. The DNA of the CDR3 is TGTGCCAGCAGTCCAACGAACACCGGGGAGCTGTTTTTT.

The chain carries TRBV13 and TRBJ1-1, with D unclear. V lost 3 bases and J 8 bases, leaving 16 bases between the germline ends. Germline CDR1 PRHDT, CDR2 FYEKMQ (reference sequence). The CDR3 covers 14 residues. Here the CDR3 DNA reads TGTGCCAGCAGCTTCCTAAGGCGGGCTGGCGAAGCTTTCTTT. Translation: CASSFLRRAGEAFF.

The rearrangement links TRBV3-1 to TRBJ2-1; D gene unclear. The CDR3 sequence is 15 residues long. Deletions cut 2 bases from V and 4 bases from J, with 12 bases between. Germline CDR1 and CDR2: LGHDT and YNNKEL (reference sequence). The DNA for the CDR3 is TGTGCCAGCAGCCAATATGTAGGGAATTACAATGAGCAGTTCTTC. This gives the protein CASSQYVGNYNEQFF.

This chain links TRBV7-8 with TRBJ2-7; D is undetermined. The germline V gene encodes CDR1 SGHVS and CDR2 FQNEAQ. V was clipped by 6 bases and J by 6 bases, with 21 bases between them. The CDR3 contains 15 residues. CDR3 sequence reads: CASSPHNRVPREQYF. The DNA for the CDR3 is TGTGCCAGCAGTCCCCATAACCGGGTCCCCCGCGAGCAGTACTTC.

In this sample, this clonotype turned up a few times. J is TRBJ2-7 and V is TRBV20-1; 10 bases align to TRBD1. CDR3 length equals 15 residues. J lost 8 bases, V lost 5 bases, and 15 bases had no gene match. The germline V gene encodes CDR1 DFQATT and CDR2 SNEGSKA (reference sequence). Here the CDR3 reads CSAQRIPGQGLKQYF. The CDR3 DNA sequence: TGCAGTGCTCAACGGATACCGGGACAGGGGTTGAAGCAGTACTTC.

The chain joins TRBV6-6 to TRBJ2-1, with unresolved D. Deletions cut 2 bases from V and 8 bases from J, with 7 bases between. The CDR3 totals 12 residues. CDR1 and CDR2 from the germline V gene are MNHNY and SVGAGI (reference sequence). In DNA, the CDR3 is TGTGCCAGCAGTTACGGTATAGATGAGCAGTTCTTC. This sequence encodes CASSYGIDEQFF.

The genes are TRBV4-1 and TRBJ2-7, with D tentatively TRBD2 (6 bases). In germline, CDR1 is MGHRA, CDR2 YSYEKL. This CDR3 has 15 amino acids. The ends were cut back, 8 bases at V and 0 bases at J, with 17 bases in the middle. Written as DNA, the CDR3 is TGCGCCAGCGGTATAGCGGAAGATACCTCCTACGAGCAGTACTTC. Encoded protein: CASGIAEDTSYEQYF.

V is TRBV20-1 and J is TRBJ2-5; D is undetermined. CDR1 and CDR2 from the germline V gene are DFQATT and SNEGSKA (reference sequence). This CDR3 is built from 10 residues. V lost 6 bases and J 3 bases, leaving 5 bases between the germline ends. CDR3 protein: CSAPKETQYF. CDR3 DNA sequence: TGCAGTGCCCCCAAAGAGACCCAGTACTTC.

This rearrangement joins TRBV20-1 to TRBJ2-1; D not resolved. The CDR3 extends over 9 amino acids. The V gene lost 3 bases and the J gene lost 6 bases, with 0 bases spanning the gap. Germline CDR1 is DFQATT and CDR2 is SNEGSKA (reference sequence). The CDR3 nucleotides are TGCAGTGCTAGCAATGAGCAGTTCTTC. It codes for CSASNEQFF.

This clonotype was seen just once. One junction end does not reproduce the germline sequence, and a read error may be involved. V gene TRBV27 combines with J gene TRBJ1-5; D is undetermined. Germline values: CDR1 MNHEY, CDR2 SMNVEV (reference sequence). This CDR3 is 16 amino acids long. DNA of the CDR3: TGTGCCAGAAGTTGTCGTAGCGATTCTGGCAATCAGCCCCAGCATTTT. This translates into CARSCRSDSGNQPQHF.

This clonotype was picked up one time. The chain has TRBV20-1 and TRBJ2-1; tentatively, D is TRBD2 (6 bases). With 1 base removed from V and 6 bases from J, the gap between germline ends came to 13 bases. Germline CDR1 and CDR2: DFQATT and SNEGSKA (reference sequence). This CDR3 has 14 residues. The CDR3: CSARGASVSNEQFF. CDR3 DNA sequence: TGCAGTGCTAGAGGAGCTAGCGTAAGCAATGAGCAGTTCTTC.

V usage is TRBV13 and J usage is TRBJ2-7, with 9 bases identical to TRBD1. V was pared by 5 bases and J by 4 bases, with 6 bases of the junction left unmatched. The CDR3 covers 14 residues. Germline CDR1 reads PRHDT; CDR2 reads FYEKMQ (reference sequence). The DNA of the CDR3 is TGTGCCAGCAGCACCCGGACAGGGGAATACGAGCAGTACTTC. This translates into CASSTRTGEYEQYF.

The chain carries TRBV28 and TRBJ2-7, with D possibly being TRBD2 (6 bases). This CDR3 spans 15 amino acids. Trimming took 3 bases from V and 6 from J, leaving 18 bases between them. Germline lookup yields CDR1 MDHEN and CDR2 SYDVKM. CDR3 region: CASSFPEEAGTEQYF. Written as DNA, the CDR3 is TGTGCCAGCAGTTTTCCAGAGGAGGCGGGGACCGAGCAGTACTTC.